Presented here are 32 T cell receptor beta chains from one specimen sequenced in a study of CD8 T cells in ankylosing spondylitis. TCRdb redid the calling of the 5' RACE reads with MiXCR, one entry per CDR3 protein. The profile shows approximately 340,000 distinct CDR3 sequences, 14% to 15% of them singletons. The sample was blood, either unsorted or a sorted T cell fraction (not recorded which). The source is a male donor with ankylosing spondylitis or in good health (not recorded which).

The V and J genes are TRBV5-1 and TRBJ2-7; 8 bases align to TRBD1. The CDR3 totals 12 residues. Germline-derived CDR1 and CDR2 are SGHRS and YFSETQ. V was pared by 5 bases and J by 10 bases, with 8 bases of the junction left unmatched. The CDR3 coding sequence is TGCGCCAGCAGACCCGGACAGGGCGCCCAGTACTTC. It codes for CASRPGQGAQYF.

This clonotype was seen more than once but under ten times. This chain uses TRBV12-3 or TRBV12-4 with TRBJ2-2; 12 bases line up with TRBD2. Trimming took 8 bases from V and 7 from J; bases not matched to a gene: 8. The CDR3 is 15 amino acids. This CDR3 reads CASSPSGRADGELFF. In DNA, the CDR3 is TGTGCCAGCTCACCTAGCGGGAGGGCGGACGGGGAGCTGTTTTTT.

The sample holds a few counts of this clonotype. The V gene is TRBV12-3 or TRBV12-4, the J gene TRBJ2-2; 12 bases fit TRBD2. V was clipped by 6 bases and J by 6 bases; unmatched bases: 11. The CDR3 totals 17 residues. The CDR3 DNA sequence: TGTGCCAGCAGCCTGCCCCCGACTAGCGGGAGCTCCGGGGAGCTGTTTTTT. This encodes CASSLPPTSGSSGELFF.

This clonotype was recorded at least ten times. The gene calls are TRBV12-3 or TRBV12-4 and TRBJ1-2, with D perhaps TRBD1 (5 bases). With 3 bases removed from V and 6 bases from J, the gap between germline ends came to 14 bases. The CDR3 has 14 amino acids. The CDR3 coding sequence is TGTGCCAGCAGTTTGGGGGGAAGGATGGATGGCTACACCTTC. The encoded protein is CASSLGGRMDGYTF.

This sequence joins TRBV5-5 and TRBJ2-1, with 10 bases that match TRBD1. Per the germline V gene, CDR1 is SGHKS and CDR2 is YYEKEE (reference sequence). Trimming took 1 base from V and 6 from J; bases not matched to a gene: 4. This CDR3 has 15 residues. Here the CDR3 reads CASSLWGQGSNEQFF. DNA of the CDR3: TGTGCCAGCAGCTTGTGGGGACAGGGGTCCAATGAGCAGTTCTTC.

This clonotype was detected many times. The gene calls are TRBV9 and TRBJ2-5, with 8 bases matching TRBD2. V lost 3 bases to trimming and J lost 7 bases; unmatched junction nucleotides: 8. This CDR3 contains 14 residues. CDR1 and CDR2 (germline): SGDLS, YYNGEE. For the CDR3, the DNA is TGTGCCAGCAGCGGAACGCGGGGGGCAGGGACCCAGTACTTC. Its translation is CASSGTRGAGTQYF.

This chain links TRBV24-1 with TRBJ2-1; D not certain. Germline V gene sequence: CDR1 KGHDR, CDR2 SFDVKD. The CDR3 length is 13 residues. The V end was cut by 5 bases, the J end by 9 bases, with 13 bases between. The DNA of the CDR3 is TGTGCCACCAGTGGAAGAAGCCCTAGTGAGCAGTTCTTC. Translating it yields CATSGRSPSEQFF.

At least ten counts were recorded for this clonotype. J is TRBJ1-5 and V is TRBV20-1; the match to TRBD1 covers 8 bases. V dropped 6 bases and J dropped 2; count of bases not matched to a gene: 3. The germline CDR1 and CDR2 sequences are DFQATT and SNEGSKA (reference sequence). This CDR3 has 13 residues. CDR3 sequence reads: CSATDRGNQPQHF. CDR3 DNA: TGCAGTGCCACGGACAGGGGCAATCAGCCCCAGCATTTT.

The genes are TRBV27 and TRBJ2-7; no definite D call. Between the trimmed V and J ends, which lost 5 bases and 1 base, there was a span of 12 bases. The CDR3 consists of 14 residues. Germline V lookup: CDR1 MNHEY, CDR2 SMNVEV (reference sequence). DNA for the CDR3: TGTGCCAGCAGTAGTCCCTCCAGTTCCTACGAGCAGTACTTC. Amino acid sequence: CASSSPSSSYEQYF.

This clonotype has just a few counts. J is TRBJ2-7 and V is TRBV7-2; D might be TRBD2 (6 bases). Trimming took off 5 bases at V and 4 bases at J, with 15 bases between the two ends. CDR3 length: 14 amino acids. Germline-derived CDR1 and CDR2 are SGHTA and FQGNSA. CDR3 sequence (DNA): TGTGCCAGCAGCCCAATTGGAGGGGCGTACGAGCAGTACTTC. This translates into CASSPIGGAYEQYF. Full variable domain (outside the CDR3, taken from reference TRBV7-2 and TRBJ2-7): GAGVSQSPSNKVTEKGKDVELRCDPISGHTALYWYRQSLGQGLEFLIYFQGNSAPDKSGLPSDRFSAERTGGSVSTLTIQRTQQEDSAVYLCASSPIGGAYEQYFGPGTRLTVT.

This clonotype showed up many times. The chain links TRBV5-1 to TRBJ1-2, with D unresolved. The CDR3 consists of 14 residues. V was pared by 2 bases and J by 3 bases, with 11 bases between. The germline gives CDR1 SGHRS, CDR2 YFSETQ. The CDR3 spells CASSFDQLDYGYTF. The CDR3 nucleotides are TGCGCCAGCAGCTTCGACCAGCTTGACTATGGCTACACCTTC.

This clonotype has just one count. The CDR3 ends on some other residue instead of the conserved phenylalanine or tryptophan, so this is likely a read error. The chain combines TRBV25-1 with TRBJ2-1; no clear D. Germline V lookup: CDR1 MGHDK, CDR2 SYGVNS. Deletions cut 3 bases from V and 4 bases from J, with 10 bases between. This CDR3 is 14 amino acids long. For the CDR3, the DNA is TGTGCCAGCAGTGATTACCACTTGTACAATGAGCAGTTCTTA. This translates into CASSDYHLYNEQFL.

The chain is built from TRBV4-1 and TRBJ2-2; possible D gene TRBD1, 6 bases. V gave up 2 bases and J gave up 4 bases, with 11 bases separating them. CDR3 length: 15 residues. From germline, CDR1 is MGHRA and CDR2 YSYEKL. CDR3 nucleotides: TGCGCCAGCAGCCAATTACAAGGGGGCACCGGGGAGCTGTTTTTT. It yields the protein CASSQLQGGTGELFF.

There are a few counts of this clonotype. The chain carries TRBV6-1 and TRBJ1-3; D uncertain. The CDR3 has 15 residues. Germline CDR1 MNHNS, CDR2 SASEGT. The V gene lost 6 bases and the J gene lost 1 base, with 13 bases spanning the gap. The CDR3 reads CASRSTVTSGNTIYF. Here the CDR3 DNA reads TGTGCCAGCAGATCAACAGTCACTTCTGGAAACACCATATATTTT.

The chain couples TRBV10-3 to TRBJ1-1; D call uncertain. Germline CDR1 is ENHRY and CDR2 is SYGVKD. Trimming stripped 11 bases from V and 0 bases from J, with 16 bases between. This CDR3 is built from 14 residues. Here the CDR3 reads CAARQGLLNTEAFF. The CDR3 DNA reads as TGTGCCGCCCGCCAAGGACTGTTGAACACTGAAGCTTTCTTT.

The V and J genes are TRBV27 and TRBJ2-7, with D hard to call. Germline lookup yields CDR1 MNHEY and CDR2 SMNVEV (reference sequence). V dropped 3 bases and J dropped 6 bases, with 15 bases sitting between them. The CDR3 extends over 14 amino acids. The CDR3 DNA sequence: TGTGCCAGCAGTTTCCAGGCCCAAGGCTCCGAGCAGTACTTC. Protein product: CASSFQAQGSEQYF.

The sample holds many counts of this clonotype. The chain couples TRBV12-3 or TRBV12-4 to TRBJ1-5, with D uncertain. V was clipped by 6 bases and J by 3 bases, with 9 bases between them. This CDR3 has 13 amino acids. CDR3 nucleotides: TGTGCCAGCAGCCCCGCCAACAATCAGCCCCAGCATTTT. Translation gives CASSPANNQPQHF.

This clonotype was picked up many times. The rearrangement uses TRBV5-1 and TRBJ2-7, with 10 bases that match TRBD1. Germline CDR1 and CDR2: SGHRS and YFSETQ. CDR3 size: 15 residues. The V and J ends lost 4 bases and 0 bases, in that order; junction bases with no gene match: 4. The CDR3 spells CASSKDRGSSYEQYF. CDR3 coding DNA: TGCGCCAGCAGCAAGGACAGGGGGAGCTCCTACGAGCAGTACTTC.

The chain has TRBV5-1 and TRBJ2-3; tentatively, D is TRBD1 or TRBD2 (5 bases each). The CDR3 runs to 16 residues. Germline-derived CDR1 and CDR2 are SGHRS and YFSETQ. V was shortened by 0 bases and J by 2 bases, with 13 bases between the two germline ends. The CDR3 DNA sequence: TGCGCCAGCAGCTTGGGGGGGACGGTAATCACAGATACGCAGTATTTT. Protein: CASSLGGTVITDTQYF.

The rearrangement uses TRBV5-1 and TRBJ2-3, with TRBD2 identical over 8 bases. CDR1 is SGHRS and CDR2 is YFSETQ in the germline V gene. The CDR3 totals 20 residues. J lost 2 bases, V lost 4 bases, and 21 bases had no gene match. CDR3 nucleotide sequence: TGCGCCAGCAGCCCCGGTAGTCGGCGGGGGGTGCCCCCTTACACAGATACGCAGTATTTT. Amino acid sequence: CASSPGSRRGVPPYTDTQYF.

DNA for the CDR3: TGTGCCATCAGTGAGCTGGGGGCGAACACTGAAGCTTTCTTT. As protein: CAISELGANTEAFF. The chain joins TRBV10-3 to TRBJ1-1; possible D gene TRBD1, 6 bases. The V gene's germline CDR1 is ENHRY and CDR2 SYGVKD. The CDR3 spans 14 residues. Trimming stripped 2 bases from V and 1 base from J, with 8 bases between.

This clonotype was found a few times. V is TRBV7-2 and J is TRBJ1-1; 8 positions agree with TRBD1. The trim removed 5 bases at V and 5 bases at J, leaving 7 bases unmatched. This CDR3 contains 14 residues. Germline V gene lookup returns CDR1 SGHTA and CDR2 FQGNSA. CDR3 region: CASSPGQGSTEAFF. The CDR3 DNA reads as TGTGCCAGCAGCCCCGGACAGGGCTCTACTGAAGCTTTCTTT.

This clonotype appeared a few times. This chain links TRBV12-3 or TRBV12-4 with TRBJ2-7; a weak D match, TRBD2 (6 bases). CDR3 length: 14 residues. Trimming stripped 6 bases from V and 6 bases from J, with 18 bases between. The CDR3 region has the DNA TGTGCCAGCAGAATCCGTCTGGGAGGCAGCGAGCAGTACTTC. It encodes CASRIRLGGSEQYF.

This clonotype was recorded at least ten times. The genes are TRBV29-1 and TRBJ2-1; 9 nucleotides line up with TRBD2. Germline loops: CDR1 SQVTM, CDR2 ANQGSEA. J was trimmed by 4 bases and V by 7 bases; bases with no gene match: 5. The CDR3 is 13 amino acids. The CDR3 DNA sequence: TGCAGCGCCTGGCGGGAGGGTTACAATGAGCAGTTCTTC. Protein sequence: CSAWREGYNEQFF.

This clonotype was detected only once. The rearrangement uses TRBV3-1 and TRBJ2-1; 7 bases map to TRBD2. Germline V CDR1 and CDR2: LGHDT, YNNKEL (reference sequence). J lost 3 bases, V lost 8 bases, and 13 bases had no gene match. The CDR3 sequence is 16 residues long. The DNA for the CDR3 is TGTGCCAGCTCCCCAGAGGTGGCGGGGGACTACAATGAGCAGTTCTTC. Translating it yields CASSPEVAGDYNEQFF.

V and J are TRBV2 and TRBJ2-4, with D perhaps matching TRBD2 (5 bases). Between the trimmed V and J ends, which lost 2 bases and 8 bases, there was a span of 19 bases. CDR1 SNHLY and CDR2 FYNNEI come from the germline V gene. The CDR3 totals 16 residues. The CDR3 region has the DNA TGTGCCAGCAGTGAATTTACCGGACTGGCTTTCGACATTCAGTACTTC. Protein product: CASSEFTGLAFDIQYF.

The chain carries TRBV12-3 or TRBV12-4 and TRBJ1-2; the D gene is possibly TRBD1 (5 bases). Deletions cut 5 bases from V and 3 bases from J, with 13 bases between. CDR3 length equals 14 residues. This CDR3 reads CASSPQGRYYGYTF. DNA of the CDR3: TGTGCCAGCAGTCCCCAGGGTAGATACTATGGCTACACCTTC.

In this sample, this clonotype turned up many times. This rearrangement joins TRBV7-2 to TRBJ2-2; TRBD1 agrees at 7 bases. CDR3 length: 14 amino acids. Germline V gene data show CDR1 as SGHTA and CDR2 as FQGNSA. With 4 bases clipped from V and 3 bases from J, the junction kept 2 bases outside the gene matches. This chain's CDR3 is CASSSQGYTGELFF. As DNA, the CDR3 is TGTGCCAGCAGCTCACAGGGGTACACCGGGGAGCTGTTTTTT.

This chain connects TRBV12-3 or TRBV12-4 to TRBJ2-7; D gene ambiguous. V dropped 6 bases and J dropped 6 bases, with 12 bases sitting between them. The CDR3 covers 12 residues. The CDR3 coding sequence is TGTGCCAGCAGACTTAGCCCAGGCGAGCAGTACTTC. This gives the protein CASRLSPGEQYF.

This clonotype came up a few times. The genes are TRBV4-1 and TRBJ2-3, with 7 bases identical to TRBD2. The junction had 11 bases not matched to a gene; V was cut back by 5 bases and J by 6 bases. CDR3 length: 15 amino acids. Germline CDR1 MGHRA, CDR2 YSYEKL. The CDR3 DNA follows: TGCGCCAGCAGCACGACTGGGGGGGAGGATGATACGCAGTATTTT. This translates into CASSTTGGEDDTQYF.

This rearrangement joins TRBV10-3 to TRBJ2-3; 7 nucleotides match TRBD1. The CDR3 is made up of 15 amino acids. Losses at the gene ends were 6 bases for V and 0 bases for J; bases not matched to a gene: 6. The germline V gene has CDR1 ENHRY and CDR2 SYGVKD. CDR3 region: CAISYGQDSTDTQYF. In nucleotides, the CDR3 is TGTGCCATCAGCTATGGACAGGACAGCACAGATACGCAGTATTTT.

The CDR3 nucleotides are TGCAGCGTTGAAGTCAGGGGCGGGTACGAGCAGTACTTC. Amino acid sequence: CSVEVRGGYEQYF. The chain links TRBV29-1 to TRBJ2-7, with D possibly being TRBD1 (6 bases). With 1 base removed from V and 4 bases from J, the gap between germline ends came to 11 bases. This CDR3 region has 13 residues. Germline V lookup: CDR1 SQVTM, CDR2 ANQGSEA.